The clone carrying this T cell receptor beta chain was recorded a few times. Germline CDR1 reads ENHRY; CDR2 reads SYGVKD. V shed 3 bases and J shed 2 bases, with 11 bases lying between them. CDR3 size: 15 residues. A second roughly 7 to 12 cycle PCR used barcoded and J-beta primers. TCRdb independently ran MiXCR on the 5' RACE reads; one entry per CDR3 protein. The sample holds roughly 800,000 distinct CDR3 sequences; around 25% are singletons and the top ten take 9.4%. This entry comes from a study of blood T cells in healthy people across ages. The same sample was also used in a study of T cells of mothers and their children.

The chain recombines TRBV10-3 with TRBJ2-1; maybe TRBD1 (6 bases). The specimen sequenced was blood. This receptor was taken from a boy aged 5 to 17 in good health. CDR3 in amino acids: CAISEEQGAYNEQFF. CDR3 sequence (DNA): TGTGCCATCAGTGAAGAACAGGGCGCCTACAATGAGCAGTTCTTC.